A selection of T cell receptor beta chains follows, all from one sample in a study of T cells after yellow fever vaccination. Each CDR3 protein is one row after TCRdb ran MiXCR on the 5' RACE reads. This sample has 150,000 to 200,000 distinct CDR3 sequences, with approximately 10% found just once. The sequenced sample was CD8+ T cells sorted from PBMCs, obtained 15 days after the yellow fever booster vaccination. All receptors derive from a man between 18 and 29 years old who received the YFV17D yellow fever vaccine. The CDR3 runs from the conserved cysteine through the conserved F or W. Fields, in order: J gene, V gene, clone size, D gene, CDR3 DNA, CDR3 protein. D genes are given only for firm matches. Clone size is shown for a subset of rows, as once, few, many or a class of expanded clone.

j_call: TRBJ1-1; v_call: TRBV12-3/TRBV12-4; clone_size: many; d_call: .; cdr3_nt: TGTGCCAGCAGTTTAGTCGTAGGGAACACTGAAGCTTTCTTT; cdr3_aa: CASSLVVGNTEAFF
j_call: TRBJ2-5; v_call: TRBV19; clone_size: .; d_call: .; cdr3_nt: TGTGCCAGTAGTCTTTCCGGGAGACTCCAAGAGACCCAGTACTTC; cdr3_aa: CASSLSGRLQETQYF
j_call: TRBJ2-2; v_call: TRBV19; clone_size: .; d_call: .; cdr3_nt: TGTGCCAGTAGTATCCTGGACGGGGAGCTGTTTTTT; cdr3_aa: CASSILDGELFF
j_call: TRBJ1-1; v_call: TRBV27; clone_size: few; d_call: .; cdr3_nt: TGTGCCAGCAGCTCAGGGTCGGGCACTGAAGCTTTCTTT; cdr3_aa: CASSSGSGTEAFF
j_call: TRBJ2-3; v_call: TRBV6-5; clone_size: .; d_call: .; cdr3_nt: TGTGCCAGCAGTTATCAAATGGTCCAGGATTGGGGCACAGATACGCAGTATTTT; cdr3_aa: CASSYQMVQDWGTDTQYF
j_call: TRBJ2-4; v_call: TRBV3-1; clone_size: few; d_call: .; cdr3_nt: TGTGCCAGCAGCCAAAACCCCTTCTCTCACTCCAAAAACATTCAGTACTTC; cdr3_aa: CASSQNPFSHSKNIQYF
j_call: TRBJ2-2; v_call: TRBV4-1; clone_size: many; d_call: .; cdr3_nt: TGCGCCAGCAGCCAAGTTCGGCTCAGACCCGGGGAGCTGTTTTTT; cdr3_aa: CASSQVRLRPGELFF
j_call: TRBJ2-7; v_call: TRBV6-2/TRBV6-3; clone_size: .; d_call: TRBD2; cdr3_nt: TGTGCCAGCAGTCCCGGGACTAGCGGGGCCCGGTGGGAGCAGTACTTC; cdr3_aa: CASSPGTSGARWEQYF
j_call: TRBJ2-1; v_call: TRBV4-1; clone_size: few; d_call: .; cdr3_nt: TGCGCCAGCAGCCAGCGGGACACCCCCTACAATGAGCAGTTCTTC; cdr3_aa: CASSQRDTPYNEQFF
j_call: TRBJ2-1; v_call: TRBV29-1; clone_size: few; d_call: .; cdr3_nt: TGCAGCGCCGCAGGCGGCTGGGAGTTCTTC; cdr3_aa: CSAAGGWEFF
j_call: TRBJ2-7; v_call: TRBV9; clone_size: few; d_call: .; cdr3_nt: TGTGCCAGCAGCACCACAGGGTCCCCCTACGAGCAGTACTTC; cdr3_aa: CASSTTGSPYEQYF
j_call: TRBJ2-3; v_call: TRBV10-3; clone_size: few; d_call: .; cdr3_nt: TGTGCCATCCGCCTAGCGCGCGCCACAGATACGCAGTATTTT; cdr3_aa: CAIRLARATDTQYF
j_call: TRBJ2-2; v_call: TRBV6-5; clone_size: many; d_call: .; cdr3_nt: TGTGCCAGCAGTTACTCCGGGACAGGGGAGCTGTTTTTT; cdr3_aa: CASSYSGTGELFF
j_call: TRBJ1-1; v_call: TRBV12-3/TRBV12-4; clone_size: .; d_call: .; cdr3_nt: TGTGCCAGCAGTTTAGGAGGGGCCAATGAAGCTTTCTTT; cdr3_aa: CASSLGGANEAFF
j_call: TRBJ2-1; v_call: TRBV11-2; clone_size: .; d_call: TRBD2; cdr3_nt: TGTGCCAGCAGCCTAGGGACTAACTTAATCTCCTACAATGAGCAGTTCTTC; cdr3_aa: CASSLGTNLISYNEQFF
j_call: TRBJ1-2; v_call: TRBV4-1; clone_size: .; d_call: .; cdr3_nt: TGCGCCAGCAGCCAAGATAGGTCGGGAACACTCGGCTACACCTTC; cdr3_aa: CASSQDRSGTLGYTF
j_call: TRBJ2-5; v_call: TRBV11-2; clone_size: few; d_call: .; cdr3_nt: TGTGCCAGCAGTATCGGGGGCCTAGAGACCCAGTACTTC; cdr3_aa: CASSIGGLETQYF
j_call: TRBJ2-7; v_call: TRBV14; clone_size: .; d_call: .; cdr3_nt: TGTGCCAGCAGCCCCCGACATCCTCTAAGCTCCTACGAGCAGTACTTC; cdr3_aa: CASSPRHPLSSYEQYF
j_call: TRBJ1-4; v_call: TRBV7-6; clone_size: few; d_call: .; cdr3_nt: TGTGCCAGCAGCGATCCCTTGGGGAAAAAACTGTTTTTT; cdr3_aa: CASSDPLGKKLFF
j_call: TRBJ2-2; v_call: TRBV6-5; clone_size: .; d_call: .; cdr3_nt: TGTGCCAGCAGTTACTGGGAATCCGGGGAGCTGTTTTTT; cdr3_aa: CASSYWESGELFF
j_call: TRBJ1-2; v_call: TRBV12-3/TRBV12-4; clone_size: many; d_call: TRBD1; cdr3_nt: TGTGCCAGCAGTTCTTGGGACAGGGACTACTATGGCTACACCTTC; cdr3_aa: CASSSWDRDYYGYTF
j_call: TRBJ1-2; v_call: TRBV3-1; clone_size: .; d_call: TRBD1; cdr3_nt: TGTGCCAGCAGCCACGGACAGGGCGCCGATGGCTACACCTTC; cdr3_aa: CASSHGQGADGYTF
j_call: TRBJ2-2; v_call: TRBV11-2; clone_size: few; d_call: TRBD1; cdr3_nt: TGTGCCAGCAGCTCAGGGGGAGCCGGGGAGCTGTTTTTT; cdr3_aa: CASSSGGAGELFF
j_call: TRBJ2-1; v_call: TRBV6-2/TRBV6-3; clone_size: .; d_call: .; cdr3_nt: TGTGCCAGCACCACCCCGCTTACAGGTCCCTCCTACAATGAGCAGTTCTTC; cdr3_aa: CASTTPLTGPSYNEQFF
j_call: TRBJ2-3; v_call: TRBV5-1; clone_size: once; d_call: .; cdr3_nt: TGCGCCAGAGCTGGCCCAGGGGCGGGCACAGATACGCAGTATTTT; cdr3_aa: CARAGPGAGTDTQYF
j_call: TRBJ1-5; v_call: TRBV6-1; clone_size: .; d_call: .; cdr3_nt: TGTGCCAGCAGGAAACCGGGACACTCCAATCAGCCCCAGCATTTT; cdr3_aa: CASRKPGHSNQPQHF
j_call: TRBJ1-5; v_call: TRBV27; clone_size: few; d_call: .; cdr3_nt: TGTGCCAGCAGCCTAGACGGGGGGCGGAACAATCAGCCCCAGCATTTT; cdr3_aa: CASSLDGGRNNQPQHF
j_call: TRBJ2-7; v_call: TRBV29-1; clone_size: .; d_call: .; cdr3_nt: TGCAGCGTTGAAGACATTCAGGGCCCGGTCGGCGAGCAGTACTTC; cdr3_aa: CSVEDIQGPVGEQYF
j_call: TRBJ2-3; v_call: TRBV7-8; clone_size: .; d_call: .; cdr3_nt: TGTGCCAGCAGCTTAGCGGAAGGAAGGGGAACAGGCACAGATACGCAGTATTTT; cdr3_aa: CASSLAEGRGTGTDTQYF
j_call: TRBJ2-1; v_call: TRBV27; clone_size: .; d_call: TRBD2; cdr3_nt: TGTGCCAGCAGTTTATCGACGGGGGGGTCCTACAATGAGCAGTTCTTC; cdr3_aa: CASSLSTGGSYNEQFF
j_call: TRBJ1-2; v_call: TRBV9; clone_size: few; d_call: .; cdr3_nt: TGTGCCAGCAGCGTAGCAGCAGGACCTAACTATGGCTACACCTTC; cdr3_aa: CASSVAAGPNYGYTF
j_call: TRBJ1-2; v_call: TRBV4-3; clone_size: .; d_call: .; cdr3_nt: TGCGCCAGCAGCCCCCAACGAGACCGAGGGCCGGATGGCTACACCTTC; cdr3_aa: CASSPQRDRGPDGYTF
j_call: TRBJ2-2; v_call: TRBV7-2; clone_size: .; d_call: TRBD1; cdr3_nt: TGTGCCAGCAGCTTAGCCCGGGACAGAAACACCGGGGAGCTGTTTTTT; cdr3_aa: CASSLARDRNTGELFF
j_call: TRBJ2-7; v_call: TRBV7-6; clone_size: .; d_call: TRBD1; cdr3_nt: TGTGCCAGCAGCTCCGGGACAGGGACGTCCTACGAGCAGTACTTC; cdr3_aa: CASSSGTGTSYEQYF
j_call: TRBJ2-3; v_call: TRBV15; clone_size: few; d_call: TRBD1; cdr3_nt: TGTGCCACCAAGGGGACAGCCCTCCGCACAGATACGCAGTATTTT; cdr3_aa: CATKGTALRTDTQYF
j_call: TRBJ2-2; v_call: TRBV5-1; clone_size: .; d_call: TRBD1; cdr3_nt: TGCGCCAGCACCTTCCTTGGGACAGGGATGAACACCGGGGAGCTGTTTTTT; cdr3_aa: CASTFLGTGMNTGELFF
j_call: TRBJ1-4; v_call: TRBV6-6; clone_size: few; d_call: .; cdr3_nt: TGTGCCAGCAGTTCACGGGAGGGGGAGACTAATGAAAAACTGTTTTTT; cdr3_aa: CASSSREGETNEKLFF
j_call: TRBJ2-4; v_call: TRBV7-9; clone_size: few; d_call: TRBD1; cdr3_nt: TGTGCCAGCAGCTCCAGGACAGGGAAAAACATTCAGTACTTC; cdr3_aa: CASSSRTGKNIQYF
j_call: TRBJ2-1; v_call: TRBV5-1; clone_size: .; d_call: TRBD2; cdr3_nt: TGCGCCAGCAGCTTGGGGACTAGCGGGGGGATATACAATGAGCAGTTCTTC; cdr3_aa: CASSLGTSGGIYNEQFF
j_call: TRBJ2-3; v_call: TRBV5-1; clone_size: .; d_call: .; cdr3_nt: TGCGCCAGCAGCATGGGGGCTAGCACAGATACGCAGTATTTT; cdr3_aa: CASSMGASTDTQYF
j_call: TRBJ2-3; v_call: TRBV30; clone_size: .; d_call: TRBD2; cdr3_nt: TGTGCCTGGACTCGGGGGGTCAGCCCAGATACGCAGTATTTT; cdr3_aa: CAWTRGVSPDTQYF
j_call: TRBJ2-7; v_call: TRBV6-6; clone_size: .; d_call: .; cdr3_nt: TGTGCCAGCAGTTACTGGGTGTCGGGGGTAAGCTACGAGCAGTACTTC; cdr3_aa: CASSYWVSGVSYEQYF
j_call: TRBJ1-2; v_call: TRBV6-2/TRBV6-3; clone_size: .; d_call: .; cdr3_nt: TGTGCCAGCAGTTACTCGGTCAAGGTCTCTAACTATGGCTACACCTTC; cdr3_aa: CASSYSVKVSNYGYTF
j_call: TRBJ2-5; v_call: TRBV6-5; clone_size: .; d_call: .; cdr3_nt: TGTGCCAGCAGTTACGGGGGTGCAGAGACCCAGTACTTC; cdr3_aa: CASSYGGAETQYF
j_call: TRBJ2-1; v_call: TRBV7-9; clone_size: .; d_call: .; cdr3_nt: TGTGCCAGCAGCGACCCCGGCCAGCCCGGGCAGTTCTTC; cdr3_aa: CASSDPGQPGQFF
j_call: TRBJ2-1; v_call: TRBV27; clone_size: few; d_call: .; cdr3_nt: TGTGCCAGCAGTTCCCGACAGGATCTGGAGAATGAGCAGTTCTTC; cdr3_aa: CASSSRQDLENEQFF
j_call: TRBJ2-7; v_call: TRBV11-2; clone_size: few; d_call: TRBD2; cdr3_nt: TGTGCCAGCAGCTTATCAACTAGCGGGGGGGCGTTGGAGCAGTACTTC; cdr3_aa: CASSLSTSGGALEQYF
j_call: TRBJ2-1; v_call: TRBV7-8; clone_size: many; d_call: TRBD2; cdr3_nt: TGTGCCAGCAGCTTTCTAGCGGGCAATGAGCAGTTCTTC; cdr3_aa: CASSFLAGNEQFF
j_call: TRBJ2-3; v_call: TRBV28; clone_size: few; d_call: TRBD1; cdr3_nt: TGTGCCAGCAGTTACCGGGACAGGGTGTGGGATACGCAGTATTTT; cdr3_aa: CASSYRDRVWDTQYF
j_call: TRBJ2-5; v_call: TRBV7-8; clone_size: .; d_call: .; cdr3_nt: TGTGCCAGCAGCCAGAAATACGGGGCCCAAGAGACCCAGTACTTC; cdr3_aa: CASSQKYGAQETQYF
j_call: TRBJ2-3; v_call: TRBV4-1; clone_size: .; d_call: .; cdr3_nt: TGCGCCAGCAGCCAAGTCTACGTGCTAGGGTCGACAGATACGCAGTATTTT; cdr3_aa: CASSQVYVLGSTDTQYF
j_call: TRBJ2-7; v_call: TRBV6-5; clone_size: few; d_call: TRBD1; cdr3_nt: TGTGCCAGCAGATCTCCGGGACAGGACTCCTACGAGCAGTACTTC; cdr3_aa: CASRSPGQDSYEQYF
j_call: TRBJ2-5; v_call: TRBV24-1; clone_size: few; d_call: .; cdr3_nt: TGTGCCACCAGTGATCCCCCGGACGGATTCCAAGAGACCCAGTACTTC; cdr3_aa: CATSDPPDGFQETQYF